These T cell receptor beta chains were read from a single sample in a study of shared clonotypes between healthy human individuals. This table comes from immunoSEQ multiplex PCR, and its TCRdb copy is limited to in-frame clones, with some not included. The sample lists roughly 2.2 million clones; approximately 90% were seen once. Sample: naive CD4+ T cells from PBMCs. Every receptor here comes from a young man in good health. Some clones in this sample may be carry-over from other donors' samples. Each CDR3 is given with its conserved first and last residue. A D gene is named only where the DNA matches it firmly. Where a row states a size, it is once, few, many or the class of an expanded clone; other rows omit it.

cdr3_length j_call d_call clone_size v_call cdr3_aa cdr3_nt
16 TRBJ2-4 - - TRBV7-9 CASSLDRDIDKNIQYF TGTGCCAGCAGCTTAGACAGGGACATAGACAAAAACATTCAGTACTTC
14 TRBJ2-5 - - TRBV18 CASSPGIGEETQYF TGTGCCAGCTCACCAGGGATTGGAGAAGAGACCCAGTACTTC
15 TRBJ2-3 TRBD2 - TRBV12-5 CASGPGLVLGDTQYF TGTGCTAGTGGTCCGGGACTAGTACTGGGGGATACGCAGTATTTT
15 TRBJ2-5 TRBD2 - TRBV11-3 CASSSTGTSDETQYF TGTGCCAGCAGCTCAACCGGGACTAGCGATGAGACCCAGTACTTC
13 TRBJ2-3 - - TRBV28 CASSFFGTDTQYF TGTGCCAGCAGTTTCTTTGGCACAGATACGCAGTATTTT
13 TRBJ1-5 TRBD1 - TRBV28 CASSGGQTQPQHF TGTGCCAGCAGTGGGGGACAGACTCAGCCCCAGCATTTT
16 TRBJ2-6 - once TRBV5-6 CASSRKTAAGANVLTF TGTGCCAGCAGCCGAAAAACTGCTGCTGGGGCCAACGTCCTGACTTTC
14 TRBJ1-1 TRBD1 - TRBV5-1 CASSLGTGGTEAFF TGCGCCAGCAGCTTGGGGACAGGGGGGACTGAAGCTTTCTTT
15 TRBJ2-3 - - TRBV6-5 CASTPAPGSTDTQYF TGTGCCAGCACCCCGGCCCCAGGGAGCACAGATACGCAGTATTTT
16 TRBJ2-2 - - TRBV6-6 CASSYLAGGAPGELFF TGTGCCAGCAGTTACTTAGCAGGGGGGGCCCCCGGGGAGCTGTTTTTT
14 TRBJ1-2 - - TRBV5-4 CASSLVGRSYGYTF TGTGCCAGCAGCTTGGTCGGACGAAGCTATGGCTACACCTTC
16 TRBJ2-5 TRBD1 once TRBV28 CASSSLTGTGRETQYF TGTGCCAGCAGTTCCCTGACCGGGACAGGGAGGGAGACCCAGTACTTC
13 TRBJ1-5 - - TRBV12-5 CASGFSRDQPQHF TGTGCTAGTGGTTTTTCCCGGGATCAGCCCCAGCATTTT
12 TRBJ2-3 - - TRBV28 CASSPPGMGQYF TGTGCCAGCAGTCCCCCGGGTATGGGGCAGTATTTT